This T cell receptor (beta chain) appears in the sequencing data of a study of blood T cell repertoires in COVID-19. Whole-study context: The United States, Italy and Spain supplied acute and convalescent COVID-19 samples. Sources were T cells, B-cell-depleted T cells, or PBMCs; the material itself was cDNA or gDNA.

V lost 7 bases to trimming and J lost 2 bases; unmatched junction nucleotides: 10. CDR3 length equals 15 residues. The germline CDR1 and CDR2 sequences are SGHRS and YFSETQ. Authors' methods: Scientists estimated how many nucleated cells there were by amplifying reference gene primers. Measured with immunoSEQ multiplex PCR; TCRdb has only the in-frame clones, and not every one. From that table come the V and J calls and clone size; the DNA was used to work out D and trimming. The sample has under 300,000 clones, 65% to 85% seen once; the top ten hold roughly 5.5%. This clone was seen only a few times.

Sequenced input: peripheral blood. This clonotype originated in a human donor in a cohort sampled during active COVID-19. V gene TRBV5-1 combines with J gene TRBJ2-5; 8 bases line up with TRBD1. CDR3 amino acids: CASVWGDRRQETQYF. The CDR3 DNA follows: TGCGCCAGCGTATGGGGGGACAGGAGACAAGAGACCCAGTACTTC.